The 22 T cell receptor beta chains below all came from one sample that was sequenced in a study of cytomegalovirus exposure and HLA in healthy donors. PCR primers comprised 60 Vbeta and 13 Jbeta primers. Using immunoSEQ multiplex PCR, the repertoire was profiled, and TCRdb retains in-frame clones only, with some absent. The sample contains approximately 170,000 clones, over 75% of which appear only once. The sample taken for sequencing was PBMCs. These receptor sequences come from a male donor in good health and CMV-seronegative.

As regards this clone: At one boundary the junction diverges from the germline segment, which might be a read error. The chain uses TRBV5-1 and TRBJ2-1; D perhaps matches TRBD1 (5 bases). Looked up from germline, CDR1 is SGHRS and CDR2 is YFSETQ. The CDR3 runs to 18 residues. CDR3 DNA sequence: TGCGCCAGCAGCTTGCCCAAGACAGTCTTTCGCTCCCACAATGAGCAGTTCTTC. Translation: CASSLPKTVFRSHNEQFF.

The genes are TRBV5-1 and TRBJ2-1; 10 bases agree with TRBD1. The ends lost 4 bases at V and 9 bases at J; junction bases unmatched: 7. Per the germline V gene, CDR1 is SGHRS and CDR2 is YFSETQ. This CDR3 comprises 14 residues. The CDR3 DNA reads as TGCGCCAGCAGCACCGGACAGGGGGTGAGTGAGCAGTTCTTC. Protein product: CASSTGQGVSEQFF.

V gene TRBV19 combines with J gene TRBJ2-1, with 8 nucleotides matching TRBD1. From germline, CDR1 is LNHDA and CDR2 SQIVND (reference sequence). The CDR3 has 16 amino acids. The J segment lost 3 bases and the V segment lost 5 bases, leaving 9 bases of the junction unmatched. This chain's CDR3 is CASSPTPGQVYNEQFF. In DNA, the CDR3 is TGTGCCAGTAGTCCAACTCCGGGACAGGTCTACAATGAGCAGTTCTTC.

This clone appeared a few times. V usage is TRBV25-1 and J usage is TRBJ2-1, with unresolved D. The CDR3 runs 14 residues. CDR1 and CDR2 (germline): MGHDK, SYGVNS. V was cut by 9 bases and J by 2 bases, with 14 bases left in between. This CDR3 reads CASRAGFPYNEQFF. The CDR3 DNA is TGTGCCAGTCGCGCCGGGTTCCCCTACAATGAGCAGTTCTTC.

The rearrangement joins TRBV7-6 to TRBJ2-1; no definite D call. Trimming stripped 5 bases from V and 6 bases from J, with 11 bases between. Germline CDR1 reads SGHVS; CDR2 reads FNYEAQ. This CDR3 is built from 13 residues. The CDR3 DNA sequence: TGTGCCAGCAGCGTCCGACTGGGCAATGAGCAGTTCTTC. Amino acid sequence: CASSVRLGNEQFF.

The chain is built from TRBV6-5 and TRBJ2-1; 10 nucleotides line up with TRBD1. Per the germline V gene, CDR1 is MNHEY and CDR2 is SVGAGI. This CDR3 region has 16 residues. Germline trimming cut 2 bases from V and 5 bases from J; bases unmatched to any gene: 6. The CDR3 spells CASSYTGTGVNNEQFF. The DNA of the CDR3 is TGTGCCAGCAGTTACACTGGGACAGGGGTTAACAATGAGCAGTTCTTC.

In this sample, this clone turned up a few times. The chain uses TRBV7-6 and TRBJ2-1; 7 nucleotides agree with TRBD2. The CDR3 spans 16 residues. Germline CDR1 and CDR2: SGHVS and FNYEAQ. The junction had 9 bases not matched to a gene; V was cut back by 5 bases and J by 2 bases. The DNA for the CDR3 is TGTGCCAGCAGCCCGACCCCGGCGGGGGCCTACAATGAGCAGTTCTTC. It encodes CASSPTPAGAYNEQFF.

This chain joins TRBV5-4 and TRBJ2-7, with TRBD2 matching 12 bases. The CDR3 is 17 amino acids. CDR1 SGHNT and CDR2 YYREEE come from the germline V gene (reference sequence). V shed 3 bases, J shed 1 base, and the junction held 8 bases outside the gene matches. Here the CDR3 reads CASSSKVGLAGSYEQYF. The CDR3 DNA follows: TGTGCCAGCAGCTCCAAAGTAGGACTAGCGGGATCCTACGAGCAGTACTTC. The full variable domain, rest sourced from reference TRBV5-4 and TRBJ2-7, is ETGVTQSPTHLIKTRGQQVTLRCSSQSGHNTVSWYQQALGQGPQFIFQYYREEENGRGNFPPRFSGLQFPNYSSELNVNALELDDSALYLCASSSKVGLAGSYEQYFGPGTRLTVT.

The rearrangement uses TRBV19 and TRBJ1-6, with D hard to call. The CDR3 is 14 amino acids. Germline V lookup: CDR1 LNHDA, CDR2 SQIVND (reference sequence). Trimming took off 6 bases at V and 5 bases at J, with 11 bases between the two ends. This chain's CDR3 is CASRLSGDNSPLHF. The CDR3, as DNA: TGTGCCAGTAGGCTCTCAGGTGATAATTCACCCCTCCACTTT.

This CDR3 reads CAWSRDSEAFF. As DNA, the CDR3 is TGTGCCTGGAGCCGGGACAGTGAAGCTTTCTTT. This rearrangement joins TRBV30 to TRBJ1-1, with 7 bases identical to TRBD1. CDR1 and CDR2 from the germline V gene are GTSNPN and SVGIG (reference sequence). The CDR3 spans 11 residues. The J segment lost 7 bases and the V segment lost 3 bases, leaving 2 bases of the junction unmatched.

The V and J genes are TRBV4-2 and TRBJ2-2, with TRBD2 matching 8 bases. The V and J ends lost 0 bases and 5 bases, in that order; junction bases with no gene match: 5. The germline CDR1 and CDR2 sequences are LGHNA and YNFKEQ. CDR3 length: 16 amino acids. The CDR3 DNA follows: TGTGCCAGCAGCCAAGAAGTAGCGGGGCGGACCGGGGAGCTGTTTTTT. Translating gives CASSQEVAGRTGELFF.

This chain uses TRBV29-1 with TRBJ2-3, with 8 bases aligning to TRBD1. J was trimmed by 6 bases and V by 4 bases; bases with no gene match: 9. This CDR3 contains 14 residues. Germline V gene lookup returns CDR1 SQVTM and CDR2 ANQGSEA. In nucleotides, the CDR3 is TGCAGCGTTGGAGGACAGGGTGGGGCGGATACGCAGTATTTT. This codes for CSVGGQGGADTQYF.

The gene calls are TRBV29-1 and TRBJ1-1, with 7 nucleotides matching TRBD1. Germline V gene sequence: CDR1 SQVTM, CDR2 ANQGSEA. The CDR3 is 11 amino acids. The ends lost 7 bases at V and 5 bases at J; junction bases unmatched: 4. The CDR3 reads CSGSRGTEAFF. For the CDR3, the DNA is TGCAGCGGAAGCAGGGGGACTGAAGCTTTCTTT. Drawing the rest from reference TRBV29-1 and TRBJ1-1, the complete variable domain is SAVISQKPSRDICQRGTSLTIQCQVDSQVTMMFWYRQQPGQSLTLIATANQGSEATYESGFVIDKFPISRPNLTFSTLTVSNMSPEDSSIYLCSGSRGTEAFFGQGTRLTVV.

The rearrangement links TRBV5-1 to TRBJ2-3, with 9 nucleotides matching TRBD1. There are 18 residues in the CDR3. The germline gives CDR1 SGHRS, CDR2 YFSETQ. J lost 0 bases, V lost 3 bases, and 11 bases had no gene match. DNA of the CDR3: TGCGCCAGCAGCTCTGTCCCGGGACAGGGAAGAAGCACAGATACGCAGTATTTT. Translated, it gives CASSSVPGQGRSTDTQYF.

In this sample, this clone turned up a few times. The sample contains more than one DNA sequence encoding this CDR3. This chain links TRBV29-1 with TRBJ2-5; TRBD1 might be the D (7 bases). This CDR3 is built from 13 residues. Germline loops: CDR1 SQVTM, CDR2 ANQGSEA. The CDR3 nucleotides are TGCAGTTCCGGGACTCAGGGGGGAGAGACCCAGTACTTC. It encodes CSSGTQGGETQYF.

The J gene is TRBJ2-1, the V gene TRBV7-9; tentative D call: TRBD2 (5 bases). Trimming pared 5 bases from V and 15 bases from J, leaving 17 bases between. Germline values: CDR1 SEHNR, CDR2 FQNEAQ (reference sequence). CDR3 length: 12 amino acids. CDR3 sequence reads: CASSLRGLYRFF. CDR3 bases: TGTGCCAGCAGCCTACGAGGGTTATATCGGTTCTTC.

This chain links TRBV7-9 with TRBJ1-4; the D is unclear. This CDR3 comprises 16 residues. Germline V gene data show CDR1 as SEHNR and CDR2 as FQNEAQ (reference sequence). Trimming cost V 3 bases and J 4 bases, with 15 bases left between them. The CDR3 nucleotides are TGTGCCAGCAGCTTTGGAGTTTCGCAGCTTAATGAAAAACTGTTTTTT. Its protein is CASSFGVSQLNEKLFF.

This chain joins TRBV19 and TRBJ1-5; D gene uncertain. V was clipped by 1 base and J by 7 bases, with 11 bases between them. The CDR3 length is 14 residues. The germline CDR1 and CDR2 sequences are LNHDA and SQIVND (reference sequence). This chain's CDR3 is CASSIGAGKQPQHF. DNA of the CDR3: TGTGCCAGTAGTATAGGGGCAGGTAAGCAGCCCCAGCATTTT.

The chain recombines TRBV18 with TRBJ1-1; D possibly corresponds to TRBD1 (5 bases). Germline values: CDR1 KGHSH, CDR2 LQKENI. This CDR3 has 15 residues. Trimming pared 3 bases from V and 5 bases from J, leaving 16 bases between. The CDR3 nucleotides read TGTGCCAGCTCACCCCCGATTGGGGGGGGAACTGAAGCTTTCTTT. Its translation is CASSPPIGGGTEAFF.

The chain uses TRBV4-3 and TRBJ1-6; D is ambiguous. From germline, CDR1 is LGHNA and CDR2 YSLEER. There are 15 residues in the CDR3. V lost 1 base to trimming and J lost 7 bases, with 11 bases between them. The CDR3 sequence is CASSQVLRWNSPLHF. The CDR3 nucleotides read TGCGCCAGCAGCCAAGTCCTGCGTTGGAATTCACCCCTCCACTTT.

V and J are TRBV6-5 and TRBJ2-2, with D unclear. CDR3 length equals 12 residues. In germline, CDR1 is MNHEY, CDR2 SVGAGI. Trimming removed 4 bases at V and 6 bases at J, with 6 bases between. The CDR3 coding sequence is TGTGCCAGCAGTTTCAGGCCCGGGGAGCTGTTTTTT. This encodes CASSFRPGELFF.

The chain employs TRBV5-6 and TRBJ1-1; TRBD1 matches at 8 bases. There are 16 residues in the CDR3. CDR1 is SGHDT, CDR2 YYEEEE, per germline. The V and J ends lost 2 bases and 11 bases, in that order; junction bases with no gene match: 17. CDR3 nucleotide sequence: TGTGCCAGCAGCTTCAAAGGATGGACAGGGAGCGCTCGGGCTTTCTTT. It codes for CASSFKGWTGSARAFF.